These T cell receptor beta chains were read from a single sample in a study of regulatory T cells in long-lasting Graves disease. Each CDR3 protein is one row after TCRdb ran MiXCR on the multiplex PCR reads. The sample records under 500,000 distinct CDR3 sequences, more than 20% being singletons. Sequencing used peripheral blood mononuclear cells (PBMCs), obtained when the disease was refractory, from a patient treated with antithyroid drugs. The receptors here all came from a female donor with Graves disease. CDR3s include the opening cysteine and the closing phenylalanine or tryptophan. D genes are given only for firm matches. Some rows mark clone size as missing; the rest say once, few, many or name a class of expanded clone.

v_gene	len	abundance	j_gene	d_gene	CDR3nt	CDR3aa
TRBV28	14	many	TRBJ2-7	.	TGTGCCAGCAGCTTAGCGCCAGCGTCCTACGAGCAGTACTTC	CASSLAPASYEQYF
TRBV5-1	15	.	TRBJ2-7	TRBD1	TGCGCCAGCAGCTTGGTTGTGACAGGGGACTACGAGCAGTACTTC	CASSLVVTGDYEQYF
TRBV28	12	.	TRBJ2-3	.	TGTGCCAGCAGTGTCCAGGGAGATACGCAGTATTTT	CASSVQGDTQYF
TRBV7-2	15	many	TRBJ2-7	.	TGTGCCAGCAGCTTAAGATTGGCTGAGGCGGGCGAGCAGTACTTC	CASSLRLAEAGEQYF
TRBV2	11	many	TRBJ2-7	TRBD1	TGTGCCAGCAAGACAGGGTCCGAGCAGTACTTC	CASKTGSEQYF
TRBV12-3/TRBV12-4	14	many	TRBJ1-2	TRBD1	TGTGCCAGCAGAGATTCAGGGGGCGAGCGAGGCTACACCTTC	CASRDSGGERGYTF
TRBV28	14	few	TRBJ2-7	.	TGTGCCAGCAGTTTCGCCCTGGGGGGACTTTGGCAGTACTTC	CASSFALGGLWQYF
TRBV6-6	14	.	TRBJ1-1	TRBD1	TGTGCCAGCAGTTACTCGGGCGACAGGGGAGAGGCTTTCTTT	CASSYSGDRGEAFF
TRBV15	16	.	TRBJ2-6	TRBD1	TGTGCCACCAGCAGAGGACAGGGTTTTGGGGCCAACGTCCTGACTTTC	CATSRGQGFGANVLTF
TRBV7-9	19	.	TRBJ2-4	.	TGTGCCAGCAGCTTAGGGGGATTTGGAGGCCACTTCGGCAAAAACATTCAGTACTTC	CASSLGGFGGHFGKNIQYF
TRBV28	13	many	TRBJ1-1	.	TGTGCCAGCACGTTCTTGGGGGACACTGAAGCTTTCTTT	CASTFLGDTEAFF
TRBV7-9	16	.	TRBJ1-6	TRBD1	TGTGCCAGCAGCTTAGCGGCAGGGGGAAGGAATTCACCCCTCCACTTT	CASSLAAGGRNSPLHF
TRBV6-1	14	once	TRBJ2-3	TRBD2	TGTGCCAGCACCGCTAGCGGGAGGGCGGATACGCAGTATTTT	CASTASGRADTQYF
TRBV28	15	many	TRBJ2-1	.	TGTGCCAGCAGTCCCTCCCGGGGGGCATACAATGAGCAGTTCTTC	CASSPSRGAYNEQFF
TRBV5-1	14	many	TRBJ1-4	.	TGCGCCAGCTCCGTTCTTGGGACATCCGGAAAACTGTTTTTT	CASSVLGTSGKLFF